This entry lists 19 T cell receptor beta chains sequenced from one sample in a study of tumor-infiltrating lymphocytes in primary liver carcinoma. Total RNA and DNA came together from 20-30 mg of bulk tissue without cell sorting. Total RNA amounting to roughly 450 ng was the source from which TCR beta cDNA was made with a constant-region primer. Construction of TCR beta libraries relied on three successive nested multiplex PCR rounds employing slightly modified ARM-PCR. PCR rounds one and two used TRBV1-TRBV30 forward primers with a C-beta reverse primer for roughly 9 cycles each. TCRdb re-called the multiplex PCR reads with MiXCR, one entry per CDR3 protein. Of roughly 120,000 distinct CDR3 sequences listed, roughly three fifths are singletons. The sequenced sample consisted of liver tumor tissue from sampling region 1. Subset given: tumor region T1, superior pole. Source of these receptors: a woman aged 60-70 years with primary liver carcinoma and hepatitis B virus infection.

Worth noting for this clonotype: This may be a read error, as it is one base from a much larger clone. Likely a read error: the CDR3 ends without its conserved phenylalanine or tryptophan. The chain recombines TRBV12-3 or TRBV12-4 with TRBJ1-2; unclear D gene. The CDR3 spans 13 residues. V lost 6 bases, J lost 1 base, and 9 bases lay in between. The CDR3 loop is CASRDGLNYGYTS. DNA of the CDR3: TGTGCCAGCAGGGACGGGCTTAACTATGGCTACACCTCC.

In the case of this clonotype: A read error may be the cause here, since a much bigger clone is one base away. The chain couples TRBV12-3 or TRBV12-4 to TRBJ1-2; D ambiguous. The CDR3 covers 12 residues. The germline V and J ends were trimmed by 3 bases and 12 bases, with 14 bases remaining between them. CDR3 in DNA: TGTGCCAGCAGTTTTTATGGCGAAAGCAACACCTTC. Residues: CASSFYGESNTF.

The sample holds a few counts of this clonotype. V gene TRBV5-1 combines with J gene TRBJ2-3; no clear D gene. Between the trimmed V and J ends, which lost 4 bases and 2 bases, there was a span of 11 bases. Per the germline V gene, CDR1 is SGHRS and CDR2 is YFSETQ. The CDR3 is made up of 14 amino acids. Written as DNA, the CDR3 is TGCGCCAGCAGCCCCGACCAGCCCACAGATACGCAGTATTTT. Protein sequence: CASSPDQPTDTQYF. The whole variable domain, filled in from reference TRBV5-1 and TRBJ2-3, reads KAGVTQTPRYLIKTRGQQVTLSCSPISGHRSVSWYQQTPGQGLQFLFEYFSETQRNKGNFPGRFSGRQFSNSRSEMNVSTLELGDSALYLCASSPDQPTDTQYFGPGTRLTVL.

With regard to this clonotype: Given a much more abundant clone one base away, this may be a read error. J is TRBJ2-1 and V is TRBV20-1; perhaps TRBD2 as D (6 bases). Between the trimmed V and J ends, which lost 1 base and 10 bases, there was a span of 20 bases. The CDR3 covers 15 residues. Germline CDR1 and CDR2: DFQATT and SNEGSKA (reference sequence). The CDR3 DNA reads as TGCAGTGCTAGAGTACAGAATAACGGGAGCGCGGAGCAGTTCTTC. It is translated as CSARVQNNGSAEQFF.

This clonotype was seen once. At one end the junction does not follow the germline gene, possibly because of a read error. The V gene is TRBV11-2, the J gene TRBJ2-7, with D perhaps TRBD1 (5 bases). This CDR3 comprises 13 residues. Germline assignment: CDR1 SGHAT and CDR2 FQNNGV. For the CDR3, the DNA is TGTGCCAGCAGCGCCTCTGGGGCCTACGATCAGTACTTC. Translated, it gives CASSASGAYDQYF.

About this clonotype itself: The junction does not match germline at one end; this may be a read error. The rearrangement uses TRBV5-1 and TRBJ2-1; D is unresolved. The germline gives CDR1 SGHRS, CDR2 YFSETQ. This CDR3 comprises 14 residues. In DNA, the CDR3 is TGCACCAGCAGCTTGGATGCCCTGAACAATGAGCAGTTCTTC. It specifies CTSSLDALNNEQFF.

Of note for this clonotype: No conserved phenylalanine or tryptophan ends this CDR3, so it is likely a read error. The CDR3 DNA reads as TGTGCCAGCAGTGAAGGAAACAGGGGAGTCTACGAGCAGTACCTC. Translated: CASSEGNRGVYEQYL. The rearrangement joins TRBV25-1 to TRBJ2-7, with 7 bases that match TRBD1. CDR1 is MGHDK and CDR2 is SYGVNS in the germline V gene. The CDR3 spans 15 residues. V lost 2 bases and J lost 3; bases outside the gene matches: 7.

Details on this clonotype: A much larger clone sits a single nucleotide away, making a read error possible. This sequence joins TRBV12-5 and TRBJ2-1; D is tentatively TRBD1 or TRBD2 (7 bases each). This CDR3 is built from 14 residues. With 1 base removed from V and 7 bases from J, the gap between germline ends came to 11 bases. Per the germline V gene, CDR1 is LGHNT and CDR2 is FRNRAP. CDR3 sequence (DNA): TGTGCTAGTGGTTTGGGACAGGGACTAAATGAGCAGTTCTTC. Protein product: CASGLGQGLNEQFF.

This clonotype appeared a few times. This chain connects TRBV7-9 to TRBJ2-3, with TRBD2 identical over 12 bases. Germline V gene sequence: CDR1 SEHNR, CDR2 FQNEAQ (reference sequence). The V and J ends lost 1 base and 3 bases, in that order; junction bases with no gene match: 5. The CDR3 has 17 amino acids. Written as DNA, the CDR3 is TGTGCCAGCAGCTTAGGCCTGACTAGCGGGGGAACAGATACGCAGTATTTT. It specifies CASSLGLTSGGTDTQYF.

In regard to this clonotype: At one end the junction does not follow the germline gene, possibly because of a read error. This sequence joins TRBV11-2 and TRBJ2-1; D is unclear. The CDR3 runs 14 residues. The germline gives CDR1 SGHAT, CDR2 FQNNGV. DNA of the CDR3: TGTGCCAGCAGCTTAGTTACCCAGCGTAATGAACAGTTCTTC. Its translation is CASSLVTQRNEQFF.

A word on this clonotype: An end of the junction does not agree with germline; a read error may underlie this. The rearrangement links TRBV5-5 to TRBJ1-1; the D is unclear. The germline gives CDR1 SGHKS, CDR2 YYEKEE (reference sequence). This CDR3 comprises 12 residues. The CDR3 DNA sequence: TGTGCCAGGAGCTCCGCGAACACTGAAGCTTTCTTT. This encodes CARSSANTEAFF.

Worth noting for this clonotype: One end of the junction fails to match germline, which may point to a read error. The chain carries TRBV11-3 and TRBJ2-1; TRBD2 is a possible D gene (5 bases). This CDR3 has 15 residues. Germline loops: CDR1 SGHNT, CDR2 YENEEA. CDR3 protein: CVSSLGTSGKLEQFF. DNA of the CDR3: TGTGTCAGCAGTTTAGGAACTAGTGGGAAGCTTGAGCAGTTCTTC.

The chain has TRBV4-1 and TRBJ2-5, with a possible D match to TRBD2 (6 bases). The CDR3 contains 16 residues. Trimming pared 1 base from V and 5 bases from J, leaving 17 bases between. From germline, CDR1 is MGHRA and CDR2 YSYEKL. CDR3 sequence reads: CASSQGEQAGGETQYF. The CDR3 DNA follows: TGCGCCAGCAGCCAAGGAGAACAAGCCGGAGGGGAGACCCAGTACTTC.

A few counts support this clonotype. One junction end does not reproduce the germline sequence, and a read error may be involved. The chain uses TRBV11-2 and TRBJ2-1; 11 bases are shared with TRBD2. Germline V gene lookup returns CDR1 SGHAT and CDR2 FQNNGV. This CDR3 region has 14 residues. The CDR3 is CTSSLTSGTNEQFF. Here the CDR3 DNA reads TGTACCAGCAGTCTGACTAGCGGGACCAATGAGCAGTTCTTC.

This clonotype was picked up one time. A much larger clone differs from this one at a single base, so this may be a read error. No conserved phenylalanine or tryptophan is present at the end of the CDR3, so a read error is the likely explanation. The J gene is TRBJ1-2, the V gene TRBV6-5, with TRBD1 matching 7 bases. This CDR3 has 15 amino acids. V lost 6 bases and J lost 8; bases outside the gene matches: 15. The germline CDR1 and CDR2 sequences are MNHEY and SVGAGI. The CDR3 reads CASRAGQHHPGGYTL. The CDR3, as DNA: TGTGCCAGCAGGGCGGGACAGCACCACCCAGGGGGCTACACCCTC.

About this clonotype: The final CDR3 position lacks the conserved phenylalanine or tryptophan, pointing to a likely read error. The CDR3 coding sequence is TGTGCCAGCAGCTTAGATCCAAGATCCTCTGCCTACAAAGAGCAGTTCTAC. It codes for CASSLDPRSSAYKEQFY. The rearrangement uses TRBV11-3 and TRBJ2-1, with D hard to call. This CDR3 is built from 17 residues. Per germline, CDR1 SGHNT and CDR2 YENEEA.

This clonotype came up a few times. The CDR3 does not close with the conserved phenylalanine or tryptophan, likely indicating a read error. The V call is TRBV2, the J call TRBJ1-1, with D unclear. In germline, CDR1 is SNHLY, CDR2 FYNNEI. The CDR3 is 12 amino acids. V was trimmed by 3 bases and J by 5 bases, leaving 7 bases between them. The CDR3 coding sequence is TGTGCCAGCAGTGACAGAAGGACTGAAGCTTTCTCT. Translation gives CASSDRRTEAFS.

This clonotype was observed many times. This chain joins TRBV6-6 and TRBJ2-7, with no clear D. The CDR3 is 14 amino acids. Germline values: CDR1 MNHNY, CDR2 SVGAGI (reference sequence). Trimming pared 2 bases from V and 3 bases from J, leaving 11 bases between. The CDR3 sequence: CASSYLDLSYEQYF. In DNA form, the CDR3 reads TGTGCCAGCAGTTACCTCGATTTGAGCTACGAGCAGTACTTC.

This clonotype has at least ten counts. The chain has TRBV4-1 and TRBJ1-5; tentative D call: TRBD1 (6 bases). V dropped 0 bases and J dropped 7 bases, with 13 bases sitting between them. Germline assignment: CDR1 MGHRA and CDR2 YSYEKL. This CDR3 contains 15 residues. The CDR3 loop is CASSQDLAGVQPQHF. CDR3 nucleotide sequence: TGCGCCAGCAGCCAAGATTTGGCAGGGGTCCAGCCCCAGCATTTT.